What follows are 6 T cell receptor beta chains derived from one specimen sequenced in a study of blood T cell repertoires in COVID-19. This table comes from immunoSEQ multiplex PCR, and its TCRdb copy is limited to in-frame clones, with some not included. There are around 390,000 clones in the sample; approximately 87% occur only once, and approximately 9.3% lies in the top ten. Specimen: PBMCs or T cells enriched from blood (not recorded which). These receptors were collected from a woman in her forties or fifties who had recovered from COVID-19.

This rearrangement joins TRBV18 to TRBJ1-3, with TRBD1 identical over 8 bases. J was trimmed by 0 bases and V by 7 bases; bases with no gene match: 5. The CDR3 runs to 15 residues. Per the germline V gene, CDR1 is KGHSH and CDR2 is LQKENI. The CDR3 sequence is CASCNDRGSGNTIYF. The CDR3 DNA sequence: TGTGCCAGCTGTAACGACAGGGGCTCTGGAAACACCATATATTTT.

V is TRBV21-1 and J is TRBJ1-5; the table's D call, TRBD1, has no DNA check behind it. TRBV21-1 is given as a pseudogene. This CDR3 contains 13 residues. CDR3 protein: CAGGKGSNQPQHF. For the CDR3, the DNA is TGTGCCGGGGGCAAGGGGAGCAATCAGCCCCAGCATTTT.

The genes are TRBV7-9 and TRBJ1-2; 7 positions match TRBD1. In germline, CDR1 is SEHNR, CDR2 FQNEAQ (reference sequence). CDR3 size: 14 residues. V gave up 8 bases and J gave up 2 bases; unmatched junction bases: 8. CDR3 in amino acids: CASGGTGQNYGYTF. The CDR3 DNA sequence: TGTGCCAGCGGGGGGACGGGACAGAACTATGGCTACACCTTC.

This chain uses TRBV5-6 with TRBJ1-2; D is uncertain. This CDR3 has 15 residues. V dropped 0 bases and J dropped 7 bases, with 16 bases sitting between them. Germline values: CDR1 SGHDT, CDR2 YYEEEE. In DNA, the CDR3 is TGTGCCAGCAGCTTGGCCCTAGATCCTGTTTCTGGCTACACCTTC. It yields the protein CASSLALDPVSGYTF. Supplemented by reference TRBV5-6 and TRBJ1-2, the full variable domain reads DAGVTQSPTHLIKTRGQQVTLRCSPKSGHDTVSWYQQALGQGPQFIFQYYEEEERQRGNFPDRFSGHQFPNYSSELNVNALLLGDSALYLCASSLALDPVSGYTFGSGTRLTVV.

This chain links TRBV25-1 with TRBJ1-1; no clear D gene. V lost 9 bases to trimming and J lost 1 base, with 9 bases between them. From germline, CDR1 is MGHDK and CDR2 SYGVNS. This CDR3 has 12 residues. CDR3 nucleotides: TGTGCCAGTAGCCGGGGGAACACTGAAGCTTTCTTT. It translates to CASSRGNTEAFF. Drawing the rest from reference TRBV25-1 and TRBJ1-1, the complete variable domain is EADIYQTPRYLVIGTGKKITLECSQTMGHDKMYWYQQDPGMELHLIHYSYGVNSTEKGDLSSESTVSRIRTEHFPLTLESARPSHTSQYLCASSRGNTEAFFGQGTRLTVV.

This rearrangement joins TRBV4-1 to TRBJ1-1; D is uncertain. The CDR3 spans 11 residues. The V gene's germline CDR1 is MGHRA and CDR2 YSYEKL. The V end lost 3 bases, the J end lost 7 bases, and 6 bases lay between the germline ends. The CDR3 coding sequence is TGCGCCAGCAGCCAGGGAGGTGAAGCTTTCTTT. It is translated as CASSQGGEAFF.